This TCR beta chain derives from a study of radiotherapy plus CTLA-4 blockade in lung cancer. Study observations and caveats: TCR clones from tumors expanded in blood after radiotherapy plus ipilimumab.

Sequencing was performed with immunoSEQ multiplex PCR; in TCRdb, only in-frame clones are kept and a portion is missing. The sample carries about 120,000 clones, 90% recorded once. The CDR3 loop spans 16 amino acids. V was pared by 2 bases and J by 4 bases, with 7 bases of the junction left unmatched. Looked up from germline, CDR1 is MNHNS and CDR2 is SASEGT. Remarks on this clone: Its cognate antigen is unknown.

This sample comprised peripheral blood, obtained from a patient treated with radiotherapy plus ipilimumab. This receptor was obtained from a human donor with non-small cell lung cancer that progressed on radiotherapy plus ipilimumab. This chain uses TRBV6-1 with TRBJ2-1, with TRBD2 matching 8 bases. The CDR3 region is CASSEFTSGTYNEQFF. DNA of the CDR3: TGTGCCAGCAGTGAATTTACTAGCGGTACTTACAATGAGCAGTTCTTC.